This T cell receptor beta chain is drawn from a study of T cells in Graves' hyperthyroidism and ophthalmopathy. Study outcomes and limitations: The model forecast ophthalmopathy, anticipating it by a median around 6.5 months before onset. Most thyroid clonotypes that were expanded above 0.001 also turned up in blood.

RNA transcripts yielded amplified TCR beta CDR3 regions. HTBI primers were used for first-round RT-PCR of the TCR CDR3. TCRdb used MiXCR to reprocess the multiplex PCR reads, holding one entry per CDR3 protein. This table holds 800,000 or so distinct CDR3 sequences, around 39% found once. J was trimmed by 9 bases and V by 5 bases; bases with no gene match: 7. The germline V gene encodes CDR1 SGHDN and CDR2 FVKESK. The CDR3 totals 14 residues. This clonotype showed up many times. No antigen is known for it. Material: blood. The clonotype was recovered from a man younger than 35 with Graves' hyperthyroidism. The chain carries TRBV14 and TRBJ1-6; 7 nucleotides agree with TRBD1. The CDR3 region is CASSIDRESSPLHF. For the CDR3, the DNA is TGTGCCAGCAGCATCGACAGGGAAAGTTCACCCCTCCACTTT.